Presented here are 13 T cell receptor beta chains from one specimen sequenced in a study of human T cells and chemical hapten exposure. The time point here: patch test 3, about 24 weeks after DPC sensitization. Treatment given: therapeutic diphenylcyclopropenone sensitization with weekly scalp DPC. TCRdb itself ran the RACE reads through MiXCR, one entry per CDR3 protein. The sample holds about 82,000 distinct CDR3 sequences; over 10% are singletons and the top ten take approximately 6%. The source material was whole blood, sampled in connection with sensitization to the hapten diphenylcyclopropenone (DPC). These receptors came from a woman aged 45-65 years with alopecia areata. Some clones in this sample may be carry-over from other donors' samples.

The rearrangement links TRBV29-1 to TRBJ2-1; D might be TRBD2 (5 bases). The CDR3 is 11 residues long. Germline V CDR1 and CDR2: SQVTM, ANQGSEA. V was shortened by 1 base and J by 7 bases, with 5 bases between the two germline ends. The CDR3 protein is CSVEGGNEQFF. Here the CDR3 DNA reads TGCAGCGTTGAAGGCGGGAATGAGCAGTTCTTC.

This clonotype was detected ten times or more. The V and J genes are TRBV7-9 and TRBJ2-1; 8 nucleotides align to TRBD2. CDR1 and CDR2 from the germline V gene are SEHNR and FQNEAQ (reference sequence). CDR3 length equals 16 residues. V shed 6 bases and J 3 bases; nucleotides not matched to a gene: 10. The CDR3 loop is CASRSASGGLYNEQFF. In nucleotides, the CDR3 is TGTGCCAGCAGATCGGCAAGCGGGGGACTCTACAATGAGCAGTTCTTC.

This clonotype has a handful of counts. As DNA, the CDR3 is TGTGCCAGCAGCTTAGGGACACACCAAGAGACCCAGTACTTC. Protein product: CASSLGTHQETQYF. The rearrangement joins TRBV7-6 to TRBJ2-5; D possibly corresponds to TRBD1 (5 bases). Trimming removed 1 base from V and 0 bases from J, with 6 bases in between. CDR1 is SGHVS, CDR2 FNYEAQ, per germline. The CDR3 runs 14 residues.

The chain has TRBV7-3 and TRBJ1-1, with a tentative D call TRBD1 (5 bases). V lost 1 base and J 2 bases, leaving 20 bases between the germline ends. The CDR3 length is 18 residues. CDR1 and CDR2 from the germline V gene are SGHTA and FQGTGA. CDR3 amino acids: CASSLMGLASDRNTEAFF. The DNA for the CDR3 is TGTGCCAGCAGCTTAATGGGACTTGCGTCCGATCGAAACACTGAAGCTTTCTTT.

This clonotype was observed at least ten times. The CDR3 region has the DNA TGTGCCAGCAGCCAATTATTAAGGACTCCATCCTACGAGCAGTACTTC. Its protein product is CASSQLLRTPSYEQYF. The chain has TRBV3-1 and TRBJ2-7; TRBD2 might be the D (5 bases). The CDR3 contains 16 residues. Trimming shortened V by 2 bases and J by 1 base, and 15 bases separated the two germline ends. From germline, CDR1 is LGHDT and CDR2 YNNKEL (reference sequence).

This clonotype turned up a few times. This chain joins TRBV10-2 and TRBJ2-7, with TRBD1 as a possible D gene (5 bases). The CDR3 has 15 residues. Trimming shortened V by 2 bases and J by 1 base, and 12 bases separated the two germline ends. From germline, CDR1 is WSHSY and CDR2 SAAADI. The CDR3 sequence: CASSEPQTASYEQYF. CDR3 nucleotides: TGCGCCAGCAGTGAGCCGCAGACAGCTTCCTACGAGCAGTACTTC.

In its sample, this clonotype was seen a few times. The rearrangement joins TRBV18 to TRBJ1-1, with D perhaps matching TRBD1 (5 bases). Germline V gene lookup returns CDR1 KGHSH and CDR2 LQKENI. V lost 2 bases to trimming and J lost 4 bases, with 11 bases between them. The CDR3 covers 14 residues. The CDR3 reads CASSPRAQVTEAFF. The CDR3 coding sequence is TGTGCCAGCTCACCAAGGGCACAGGTCACTGAAGCTTTCTTT. Full variable domain (outside the CDR3, taken from reference TRBV18 and TRBJ1-1): NAGVMQNPRHLVRRRGQEARLRCSPMKGHSHVYWYRQLPEEGLKFMVYLQKENIIDESGMPKERFSAEFPKEGPSILRIQQVVRGDSAAYFCASSPRAQVTEAFFGQGTRLTVV.

This clonotype was recorded many times. This chain connects TRBV6-1 to TRBJ2-5, with TRBD2 matching 7 bases. This CDR3 is built from 16 residues. V lost 5 bases and J lost 4; bases outside the gene matches: 13. The V gene's germline CDR1 is MNHNS and CDR2 SASEGT. The CDR3 DNA reads as TGTGCCAGCAGTTGGGCTAGCGGCGAGGTAGGAGAGACCCAGTACTTC. Amino acids: CASSWASGEVGETQYF.

This clonotype was counted at least ten times. The rearrangement links TRBV10-3 to TRBJ2-7; 7 nucleotides agree with TRBD1. The CDR3 consists of 15 residues. J gave up 0 bases and V 2 bases, and 4 bases lay outside the gene matches. Per germline, CDR1 ENHRY and CDR2 SYGVKD. The CDR3 coding sequence is TGTGCCATCAGTGAGACCGGGACAGTCTCCTACGAGCAGTACTTC. Translated, it gives CAISETGTVSYEQYF.

A few counts support this clonotype. The chain joins TRBV10-3 to TRBJ1-2; 9 nucleotides match TRBD1. This CDR3 comprises 15 residues. V was pared by 10 bases and J by 6 bases, with 15 bases of the junction left unmatched. CDR1 and CDR2 from the germline V gene are ENHRY and SYGVKD. The CDR3 coding sequence is TGTGCCACTAAAGGGGATACAGGGGGCCTGGATGGCTACACCTTC. It yields the protein CATKGDTGGLDGYTF.

In this sample, this clonotype turned up a few times. V usage is TRBV6-1 and J usage is TRBJ1-2; TRBD1 matches 7 bases. The CDR3 is 14 residues long. With V trimmed by 8 bases and J by 9 bases, 15 bases remained unmatched. Germline CDR1 MNHNS, CDR2 SASEGT. CDR3 loop: CASATTGTAISYTF. The CDR3 DNA reads TGTGCCAGCGCTACTACCGGGACAGCCATAAGCTACACCTTC.

The sample holds a few counts of this clonotype. V and J are TRBV6-1 and TRBJ1-2; D unclear. The CDR3 runs 15 residues. Per the germline V gene, CDR1 is MNHNS and CDR2 is SASEGT. The V end lost 1 base, the J end lost 2 bases, and 11 bases lay between the germline ends. The CDR3 protein is CASSEGYGSNYGYTF. In DNA form, the CDR3 reads TGTGCCAGCAGTGAAGGGTACGGCAGCAACTATGGCTACACCTTC.

This clonotype occurred a few times. This sequence joins TRBV3-1 and TRBJ2-7; D is uncertain. The germline CDR1 and CDR2 sequences are LGHDT and YNNKEL (reference sequence). The V gene lost 0 bases and the J gene lost 3 bases, with 15 bases spanning the gap. The CDR3 covers 16 residues. The CDR3 reads CASSQEFRSSYYEQYF. The CDR3 DNA reads as TGTGCCAGCAGCCAAGAGTTCCGCAGCTCTTACTACGAGCAGTACTTC.